This T cell receptor beta chain was sequenced during a study of blood T cell repertoires in COVID-19 (dated by TCRdb to 2020 to 2021). Turning to the overall study: The collaborator samples originated in the United States, Italy and Spain and spanned the acute and convalescent phases of COVID-19. The sample metadata nearly always contained a de-identified subject ID, COVID-19 status, age in years and sex. The samples were drawn from the first 160 participants of the ongoing ImmuneRACE study and from 1,200 or so subjects provided by 6 global collaborators. The prospective study material was composed of cDNA or gDNA derived from T cells, B-cell-depleted T cells, or PBMCs. Where available, HLA class I and class II types were taken from metadata supplied by the sample provider and were not determined by assay-based typing. The repertoires were made available in a free public database intended to serve as a resource for research on the immune response to SARS-CoV-2. Deeply sampled blood TCRbeta repertoires from subjects exposed to, actively infected with, or recovered from COVID-19 were included in the dataset. Study-wide conclusions, independent of this receptor: The quantity of clinical and demographic metadata differed by source and by participant and was supplied without curation.

Whole blood was collected in K2EDTA tubes by collaborating institutions according to the institutions' own protocols. Collaborator samples were shipped for TCRbeta analysis as frozen whole blood, isolated PBMCs, or DNA extracted from either sample type. TCRbeta CDR3 regions were amplified from genomic DNA by means of the immunoSEQ Assay, a bias-controlled multiplex PCR. Concerning the study's data processing: The number of nucleated cells in each sample was estimated by amplification of reference gene primers within the assay. To quantify the absolute abundance of each unique TCRbeta CDR3 rearrangement, sequence reads were collapsed and filtered. Productive Simpson clonality was computed per sample as the square root of Simpson's diversity index over productive rearrangements. This immuneACCESS table, as held by TCRdb, lists in-frame sequences with V and J called but not all clones. Of the missing ones, under half trace to an unresolved V gene in checked studies; the others have no known cause. V and J calls and clone size are given by that table; D and trimming were obtained from the DNA. The sample includes approximately 160,000 clones, with roughly 83% observed a single time. Together, the top ten hold 2.5% to 3.5% of the sample.

Points on this clone: What this receptor recognizes is not known. The germline gene is not matched at one end of the junction; a read error may be the cause.

The origin of this receptor is a woman between 55 and 75 years old with acute or convalescent COVID-19. Input material: peripheral blood.

The DNA is as follows: TGTGCCAACAGTTTGGGCAGGGGAGACACCATATATTTT. The encoded protein is CANSLGRGDTIYF. The rearranged chain carries TRBV28 and TRBJ1-3; TRBD1 is perhaps the D gene, given 6 matching bases. CDR1 and CDR2 were assigned from the germline V gene as MDHEN and SYDVKM. The CDR3, from cysteine to phenylalanine, totals 13 residues. Only the CDR3 DNA is retained, 39 bases long and in frame from the first base.